The 15 T cell receptor beta chains in this list originate from one sample, sequenced in a study of blood T cell repertoires in COVID-19. The assay was immunoSEQ multiplex PCR, and TCRdb's table has in-frame clones only and misses some. Of fewer than 300,000 clones listed, 80% to 95% are singletons. The material sequenced was peripheral blood. These receptors came from a woman aged 30 to 39 with COVID-19, enrolled during active disease.

The chain joins TRBV19 to TRBJ2-1, with 7 bases identical to TRBD2. Per the germline V gene, CDR1 is LNHDA and CDR2 is SQIVND (reference sequence). Trimming at V came to 6 bases and at J to 8 bases, leaving 10 bases not matched to a gene. This CDR3 contains 14 residues. The CDR3 protein is CASRAGLAAHEQFF. The CDR3 bases are TGTGCCAGTAGAGCGGGGCTCGCTGCCCATGAGCAGTTCTTC.

V gene TRBV5-1 combines with J gene TRBJ1-5; TRBD1 might be the D (5 bases). CDR1 is SGHRS, CDR2 YFSETQ, per germline. V lost 1 base, J lost 1 base, and 9 bases lay in between. CDR3 length equals 15 residues. DNA for the CDR3: TGCGCCAGCAGCTTGCAGGCAGGGAGCAATCAGCCCCAGCATTTT. Encoded protein: CASSLQAGSNQPQHF.

This chain joins TRBV6-5 and TRBJ1-1, with unresolved D. CDR1 and CDR2 from the germline V gene are MNHEY and SVGAGI. This CDR3 is 13 amino acids long. V lost 6 bases and J lost 1, with 9 bases in between. CDR3 region: CASRTRGNTEAFF. In DNA, the CDR3 is TGTGCCAGCAGGACACGGGGGAACACTGAAGCTTTCTTT.

V usage is TRBV5-1 and J usage is TRBJ1-4; 7 bases align to TRBD1. The length of the CDR3 is 15 residues. CDR1 and CDR2 (germline): SGHRS, YFSETQ. Trimming took 4 bases from V and 8 from J; bases not matched to a gene: 11. CDR3 bases: TGCGCCAGCAGCAACCAGACAGGGAAGCGAGAAAAACTGTTTTTT. Amino acid sequence: CASSNQTGKREKLFF.

A single count supports this clone. This chain uses TRBV6-1 with TRBJ2-1, with TRBD2 identical over 9 bases. The CDR3 is made up of 15 amino acids. Germline assignment: CDR1 MNHNS and CDR2 SASEGT. V was clipped by 1 base and J by 7 bases; unmatched bases: 5. The DNA of the CDR3 is TGTGCCAGCAGTGAAGGGTTCCTAGCGGGGAATGAGCAGTTCTTC. Its protein is CASSEGFLAGNEQFF.

V usage is TRBV27 and J usage is TRBJ2-1, with 14 bases lining up with TRBD2. J gave up 6 bases and V 4 bases, and 8 bases lay outside the gene matches. CDR1 and CDR2 (germline): MNHEY, SMNVEV (reference sequence). The CDR3 has 17 amino acids. The CDR3 reads CASSSYTGTSGSNEQFF. DNA of the CDR3: TGTGCCAGCAGTTCTTACACCGGGACTAGCGGGAGCAATGAGCAGTTCTTC.

V usage is TRBV2 and J usage is TRBJ1-2; 12 nucleotides align to TRBD1. After removal of 5 bases from V and 8 bases from J, the junction contained 9 bases not matched to a gene. The CDR3 contains 15 residues. In germline, CDR1 is SNHLY, CDR2 FYNNEI. CDR3 loop: CASSLPGQGAGGYTF. The CDR3 coding sequence is TGTGCCAGCAGTCTACCGGGACAGGGGGCAGGAGGCTACACCTTC.

CDR3 DNA: TGCGCCAGCAGTGGAGAGGGCCCTGGGGAGCTGTTTTTT. Amino acid sequence: CASSGEGPGELFF. The chain recombines TRBV5-1 with TRBJ2-2; D possibly corresponds to TRBD2 (5 bases). Germline V gene sequence: CDR1 SGHRS, CDR2 YFSETQ. The CDR3 contains 13 residues. The V gene lost 5 bases and the J gene lost 8 bases, with 13 bases spanning the gap.

V usage is TRBV6-5 and J usage is TRBJ2-1; 7 nucleotides agree with TRBD2. The ends lost 0 bases at V and 5 bases at J; junction bases unmatched: 7. The germline gives CDR1 MNHEY, CDR2 SVGAGI. The CDR3 is 16 residues long. Here the CDR3 reads CASSYSRSSGHNEQFF. Written as DNA, the CDR3 is TGTGCCAGCAGTTACTCGAGGTCTAGCGGACACAATGAGCAGTTCTTC.

The rearrangement links TRBV5-4 to TRBJ1-2; TRBD1 is a possible D gene (5 bases). Between the trimmed V and J ends, which lost 4 bases and 4 bases, there was a span of 20 bases. CDR1 SGHNT and CDR2 YYREEE come from the germline V gene (reference sequence). The CDR3 is 16 residues long. CDR3 in amino acids: CASSQGPSSVSYGYTF. In DNA, the CDR3 is TGTGCCAGCAGCCAGGGTCCTTCCTCCGTATCCTATGGCTACACCTTC. Full variable domain (remainder filled in from reference TRBV5-4 and TRBJ1-2): ETGVTQSPTHLIKTRGQQVTLRCSSQSGHNTVSWYQQALGQGPQFIFQYYREEENGRGNFPPRFSGLQFPNYSSELNVNALELDDSALYLCASSQGPSSVSYGYTFGSGTRLTVV.

J is TRBJ2-1 and V is TRBV2; 7 nucleotides agree with TRBD2. CDR3 size: 15 residues. The V segment lost 4 bases and the J segment 0 bases; nucleotides outside the gene matches: 3. The germline V gene encodes CDR1 SNHLY and CDR2 FYNNEI. CDR3 nucleotide sequence: TGTGCCAGCAGTGTAATAGCGGGCTCCTACAATGAGCAGTTCTTC. It yields the protein CASSVIAGSYNEQFF.

The chain links TRBV28 to TRBJ2-6; D is uncertain. Germline-derived CDR1 and CDR2 are MDHEN and SYDVKM. Trimming cost V 6 bases and J 0 bases, with 9 bases left between them. The CDR3 covers 15 residues. The CDR3 spells CASSFATSGANVLTF. CDR3 bases: TGTGCCAGCAGCTTCGCTACCTCTGGGGCCAACGTCCTGACTTTC. Full variable domain (remainder filled in from reference TRBV28 and TRBJ2-6): DVKVTQSSRYLVKRTGEKVFLECVQDMDHENMFWYRQDPGLGLRLIYFSYDVKMKEKGDIPEGYSVSREKKERFSLILESASTNQTSMYLCASSFATSGANVLTFGAGSRLTVL.

The chain employs TRBV7-2 and TRBJ2-1; D is undetermined. Per the germline V gene, CDR1 is SGHTA and CDR2 is FQGNSA. V dropped 1 base and J dropped 8 bases, with 12 bases sitting between them. This CDR3 has 14 residues. CDR3 DNA: TGTGCCAGCAGCTTAGTCGTAGCTTCCTATGAGCAGTTCTTC. This gives the protein CASSLVVASYEQFF.

The chain uses TRBV5-8 and TRBJ1-1; TRBD1 aligns across 9 bases. V was clipped by 5 bases and J by 3 bases; unmatched bases: 8. Germline-derived CDR1 and CDR2 are SGHTS and YDEGEE. The CDR3 contains 15 residues. The CDR3 sequence: CASRAAGTGYTEAFF. The CDR3 nucleotides read TGTGCCAGCAGAGCCGCCGGGACAGGGTACACTGAAGCTTTCTTT.

This clone was observed once. V and J are TRBV19 and TRBJ2-6, with unresolved D. Trimming took off 5 bases at V and 2 bases at J, with 7 bases between the two ends. Germline V gene data show CDR1 as LNHDA and CDR2 as SQIVND (reference sequence). The CDR3 totals 14 residues. The CDR3, as DNA: TGTGCCAGTAGTCACCCAGCTGGGGCCAACGTCCTGACTTTC. Translating it yields CASSHPAGANVLTF.